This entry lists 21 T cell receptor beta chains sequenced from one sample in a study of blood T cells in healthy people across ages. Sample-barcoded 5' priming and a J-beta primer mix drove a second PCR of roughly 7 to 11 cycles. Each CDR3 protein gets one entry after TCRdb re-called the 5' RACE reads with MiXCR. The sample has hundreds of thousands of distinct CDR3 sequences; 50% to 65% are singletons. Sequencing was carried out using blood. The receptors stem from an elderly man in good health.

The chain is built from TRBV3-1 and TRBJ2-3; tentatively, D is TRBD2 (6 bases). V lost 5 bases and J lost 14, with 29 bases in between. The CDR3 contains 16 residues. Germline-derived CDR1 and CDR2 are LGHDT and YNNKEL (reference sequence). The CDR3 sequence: CASSSGLLEGHRYAYF. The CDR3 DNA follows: TGTGCCAGCAGCTCCGGGTTGCTGGAGGGGCACAGATACGCGTATTTT.

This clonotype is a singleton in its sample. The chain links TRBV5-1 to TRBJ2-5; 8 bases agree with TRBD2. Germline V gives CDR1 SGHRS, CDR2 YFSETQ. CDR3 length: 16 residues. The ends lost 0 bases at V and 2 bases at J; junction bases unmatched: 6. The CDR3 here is CASSLGLAGKQETQYF. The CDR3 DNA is TGCGCCAGCAGCTTGGGTTTAGCGGGGAAACAAGAGACCCAGTACTTC.

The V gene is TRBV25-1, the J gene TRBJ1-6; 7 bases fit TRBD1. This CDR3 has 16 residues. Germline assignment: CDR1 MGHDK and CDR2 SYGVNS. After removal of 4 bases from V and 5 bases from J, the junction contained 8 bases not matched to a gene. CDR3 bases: TGTGCCAGCAGTGCCCCAGGGGGGGGTCATAATTCACCCCTCCACTTT. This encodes CASSAPGGGHNSPLHF.

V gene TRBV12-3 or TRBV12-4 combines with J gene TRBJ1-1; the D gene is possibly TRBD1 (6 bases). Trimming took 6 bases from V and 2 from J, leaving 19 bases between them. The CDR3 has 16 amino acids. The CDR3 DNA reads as TGTGCCAGCAGCCTCCTCCGCCCCGGGACAAACACTGAAGCTTTCTTT. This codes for CASSLLRPGTNTEAFF.

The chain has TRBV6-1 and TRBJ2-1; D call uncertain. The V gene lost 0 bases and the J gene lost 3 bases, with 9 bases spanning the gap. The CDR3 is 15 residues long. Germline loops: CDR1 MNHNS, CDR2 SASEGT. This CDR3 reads CASSEAGLDYNEQFF. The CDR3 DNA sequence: TGTGCCAGCAGTGAAGCGGGGTTAGACTACAATGAGCAGTTCTTC.

The CDR3 loop is CASSPRETGELFF. The CDR3 DNA follows: TGCGCCAGCAGCCCCAGGGAAACCGGGGAGCTGTTTTTT. The chain employs TRBV4-1 and TRBJ2-2, with D maybe TRBD1 (5 bases). This CDR3 region has 13 residues. Germline V lookup: CDR1 MGHRA, CDR2 YSYEKL. Trimming pared 4 bases from V and 5 bases from J, leaving 8 bases between.

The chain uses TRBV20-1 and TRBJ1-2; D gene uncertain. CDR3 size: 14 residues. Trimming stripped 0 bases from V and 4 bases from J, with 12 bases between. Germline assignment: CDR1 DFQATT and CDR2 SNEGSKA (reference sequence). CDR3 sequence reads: CSARDPAGSYGYTF. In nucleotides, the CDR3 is TGCAGTGCTAGAGATCCTGCGGGCAGCTATGGCTACACCTTC.

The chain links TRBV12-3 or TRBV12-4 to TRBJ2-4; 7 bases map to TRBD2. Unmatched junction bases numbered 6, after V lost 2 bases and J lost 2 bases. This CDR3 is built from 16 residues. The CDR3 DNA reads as TGTGCCAGCAGTTTATTTGCCGGGACTACCAAAAACATTCAGTACTTC. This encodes CASSLFAGTTKNIQYF.

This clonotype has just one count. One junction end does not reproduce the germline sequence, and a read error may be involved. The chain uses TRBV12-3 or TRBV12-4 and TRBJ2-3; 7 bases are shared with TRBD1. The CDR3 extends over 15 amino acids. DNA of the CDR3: TGTGCCGGCAGTTTGGGGCAGGGGGTCGCAGATGCGCAGTATTTT. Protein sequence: CAGSLGQGVADAQYF.

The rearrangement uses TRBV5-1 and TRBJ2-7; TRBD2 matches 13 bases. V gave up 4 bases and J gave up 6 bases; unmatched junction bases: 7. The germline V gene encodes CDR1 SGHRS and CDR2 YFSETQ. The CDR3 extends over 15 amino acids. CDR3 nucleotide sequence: TGCGCCAGCAGCCCACTAGCGGGAGGGCCCATCGAGCAGTACTTC. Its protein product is CASSPLAGGPIEQYF.

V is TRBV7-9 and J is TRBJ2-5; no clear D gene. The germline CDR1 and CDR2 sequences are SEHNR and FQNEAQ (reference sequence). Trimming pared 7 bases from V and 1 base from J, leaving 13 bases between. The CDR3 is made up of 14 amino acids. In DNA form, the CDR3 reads TGTGCCAGCACGGTCGTGGCCCTCCAAGAGACCCAGTACTTC. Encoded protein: CASTVVALQETQYF.

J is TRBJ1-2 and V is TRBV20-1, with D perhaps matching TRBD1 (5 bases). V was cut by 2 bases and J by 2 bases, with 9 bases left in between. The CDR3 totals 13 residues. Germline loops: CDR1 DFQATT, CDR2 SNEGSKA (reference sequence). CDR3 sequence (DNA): TGCAGTGCTAGACAGGGAAACAACTATGGCTACACCTTC. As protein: CSARQGNNYGYTF.

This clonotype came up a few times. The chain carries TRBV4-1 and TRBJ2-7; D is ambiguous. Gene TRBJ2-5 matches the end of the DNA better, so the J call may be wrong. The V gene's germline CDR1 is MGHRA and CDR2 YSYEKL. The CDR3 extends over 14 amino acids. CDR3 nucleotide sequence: TGCGCCAGCAGCCCCGGACCGGTACAAGAGACCCAGTACTTC. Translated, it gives CASSPGPVQETQYF.

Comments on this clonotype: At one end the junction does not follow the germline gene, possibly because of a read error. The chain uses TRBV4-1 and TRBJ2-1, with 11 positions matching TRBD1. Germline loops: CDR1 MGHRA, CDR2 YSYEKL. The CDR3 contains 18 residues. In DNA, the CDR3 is TGCGCCAGCAGCCAAGCCTTTCCCGGGACAGGGGGATACAATAAGCAGTTCTTC. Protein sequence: CASSQAFPGTGGYNKQFF.

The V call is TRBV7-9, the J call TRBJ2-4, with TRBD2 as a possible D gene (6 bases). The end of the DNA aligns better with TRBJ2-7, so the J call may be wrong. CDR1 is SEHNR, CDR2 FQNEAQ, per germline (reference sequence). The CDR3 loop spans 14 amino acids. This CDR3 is CASSPAREPYEQYF. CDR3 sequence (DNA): TGTGCCAGCAGCCCCGCCCGGGAGCCCTACGAGCAGTACTTC.

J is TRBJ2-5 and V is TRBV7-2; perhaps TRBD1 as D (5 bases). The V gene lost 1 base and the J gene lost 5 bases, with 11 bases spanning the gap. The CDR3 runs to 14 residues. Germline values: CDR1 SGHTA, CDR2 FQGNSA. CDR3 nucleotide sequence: TGTGCCAGCAGCTTAGACCTGGGGCAGGAGACCCAGTACTTC. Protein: CASSLDLGQETQYF.

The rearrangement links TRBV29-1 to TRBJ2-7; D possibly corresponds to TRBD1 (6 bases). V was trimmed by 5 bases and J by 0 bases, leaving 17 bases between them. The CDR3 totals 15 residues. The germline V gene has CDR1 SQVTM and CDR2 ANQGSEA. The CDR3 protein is CSVSHRQASSYEQYF. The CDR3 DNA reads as TGCAGCGTTAGCCACAGACAGGCGAGCTCCTACGAGCAGTACTTC.

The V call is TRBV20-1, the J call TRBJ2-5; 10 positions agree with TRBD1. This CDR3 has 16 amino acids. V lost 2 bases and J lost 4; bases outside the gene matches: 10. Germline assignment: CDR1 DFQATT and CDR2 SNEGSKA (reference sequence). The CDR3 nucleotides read TGCAGTGCTAGACCCGACAGGGGGCTAGTCCTAGAGACCCAGTACTTC. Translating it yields CSARPDRGLVLETQYF.

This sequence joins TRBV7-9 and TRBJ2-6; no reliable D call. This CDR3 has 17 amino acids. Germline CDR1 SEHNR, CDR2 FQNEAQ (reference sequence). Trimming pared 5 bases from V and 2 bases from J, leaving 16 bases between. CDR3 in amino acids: CASSPLGGGAGANVLTF. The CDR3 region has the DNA TGTGCCAGCAGCCCCTTAGGTGGTGGGGCTGGGGCCAACGTCCTGACTTTC.

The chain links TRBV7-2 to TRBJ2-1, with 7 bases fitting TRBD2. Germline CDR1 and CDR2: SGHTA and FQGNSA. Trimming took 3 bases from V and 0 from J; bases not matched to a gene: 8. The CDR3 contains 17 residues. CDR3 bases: TGTGCCAGCAGCTTCACACTAGCGAGGAGCTCCTACAATGAGCAGTTCTTC. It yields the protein CASSFTLARSSYNEQFF.

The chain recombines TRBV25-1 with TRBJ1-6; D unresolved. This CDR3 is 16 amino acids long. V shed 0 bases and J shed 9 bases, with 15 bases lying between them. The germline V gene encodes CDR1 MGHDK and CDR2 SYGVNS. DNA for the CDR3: TGTGCCAGCAGTGAATACGAACAGCCATTTCCTTCACCCCTCCACTTT. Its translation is CASSEYEQPFPSPLHF.